Below are 21 T cell receptor beta chains sequenced from a single sample in a study of blood T cell repertoires in COVID-19 (TCRdb year 2020). Libraries were prepared through the immunoSEQ multiplex PCR assay. TCRdb took over this immuneACCESS table, retaining in-frame rearrangements with V and J assigned. Such tables are incomplete; in checked studies, under half of the missing clones stem from an unresolved V gene, and the remainder is unexplained. The table for this sample lists 250,000 or so clones; more than 75% of them were counted only once. Together, the top ten hold about 1.6% of the sample. Sequenced sample: peripheral blood. The receptors here all came from a woman aged 40 to 49 who had recovered from COVID-19.

The genes are TRBV10-3 and TRBJ2-7, with TRBD1 matching over 9 bases. V was clipped by 4 bases and J by 2 bases; unmatched bases: 15. The CDR3 contains 18 residues. Germline V gives CDR1 ENHRY, CDR2 SYGVKD. CDR3 sequence: CAISGSTGGGQRTYEQYF. The DNA of the CDR3 is TGTGCCATCAGTGGATCGACAGGGGGAGGGCAACGAACCTACGAGCAGTACTTC.

The CDR3 DNA follows: TGTGCTAGTGGTCACCCCGCGCCGGGACAACACTCTGGGGCCAACGTCCTGACTTTC. Its translation is CASGHPAPGQHSGANVLTF. This rearrangement joins TRBV12-5 to TRBJ2-6; maybe TRBD1 (6 bases). Trimming cost V 5 bases and J 0 bases, with 20 bases left between them. The germline gives CDR1 LGHNT, CDR2 FRNRAP. CDR3 size: 19 residues.

The gene calls are TRBV5-6 and TRBJ2-1; 10 bases match TRBD1. The germline V gene encodes CDR1 SGHDT and CDR2 YYEEEE. CDR3 length: 16 amino acids. V was pared by 4 bases and J by 5 bases, with 9 bases of the junction left unmatched. CDR3 bases: TGTGCCAGCAGCGGCGACAGGGGGCGACCTCACAATGAGCAGTTCTTC. It encodes CASSGDRGRPHNEQFF.

The J gene is TRBJ2-1, the V gene TRBV7-9, with 9 bases lining up with TRBD1. Per the germline V gene, CDR1 is SEHNR and CDR2 is FQNEAQ (reference sequence). The CDR3 consists of 13 residues. With V trimmed by 7 bases and J by 10 bases, 8 bases remained unmatched. The CDR3 region has the DNA TGTGCCAGCACACTAAACAGGGGGCGAGAGCAGTTCTTC. The encoded protein is CASTLNRGREQFF.

J is TRBJ2-4 and V is TRBV7-9, with 7 bases lining up with TRBD2. The CDR3 has 12 amino acids. Germline V gene data show CDR1 as SEHNR and CDR2 as FQNEAQ (reference sequence). In DNA form, the CDR3 reads TGTGCGGCGGGGGTAGCCAAAAACATTCAGTACTTC. This sequence encodes CAAGVAKNIQYF.

This rearrangement joins TRBV9 to TRBJ2-5; 12 positions match TRBD2. The germline CDR1 and CDR2 sequences are SGDLS and YYNGEE. The CDR3 has 15 amino acids. V trimming: 0 bases; J trimming: 3 bases; junction bases outside the gene matches: 0. Here the CDR3 reads CASSVGLAGEETQYF. CDR3 sequence (DNA): TGTGCCAGCAGCGTAGGACTAGCGGGGGAAGAGACCCAGTACTTC.

The genes are TRBV2 and TRBJ2-2; D is undetermined. CDR1 is SNHLY and CDR2 is FYNNEI in the germline V gene. V lost 4 bases and J 1 base, leaving 7 bases between the germline ends. This CDR3 contains 14 residues. The CDR3: CASSGSQNTGELFF. The DNA of the CDR3 is TGTGCCAGCAGTGGGAGCCAGAACACCGGGGAGCTGTTTTTT. Full variable domain (remainder filled in from reference TRBV2 and TRBJ2-2): EPEVTQTPSHQVTQMGQEVILRCVPISNHLYFYWYRQILGQKVEFLVSFYNNEISEKSEIFDDQFSVERPDGSNFTLKIRSTKLEDSAMYFCASSGSQNTGELFFGEGSRLTVL.

Notes on this clone: The same CDR3 also results from other DNA sequences found in this sample. The rearrangement joins TRBV9 to TRBJ1-3; unclear D gene. Germline CDR1 and CDR2: SGDLS and YYNGEE. V lost 0 bases, J lost 0 bases, and 7 bases lay in between. The CDR3 contains 15 residues. Here the CDR3 DNA reads TGTGCCAGCAGCGTAGAGCCGTCCTCTGGAAACACCATATATTTT. Encoded protein: CASSVEPSSGNTIYF.

V is TRBV27 and J is TRBJ2-5; a possible D gene is TRBD1 (6 bases). Germline V gene sequence: CDR1 MNHEY, CDR2 SMNVEV (reference sequence). This CDR3 is 14 amino acids long. V was cut by 3 bases and J by 1 base, with 9 bases left in between. CDR3 sequence: CASSLAGAQETQYF. The CDR3 DNA is TGTGCCAGCAGTTTGGCAGGGGCCCAAGAGACCCAGTACTTC.

The chain has TRBV12-5 and TRBJ2-1; no clear D gene. V was clipped by 1 base and J by 8 bases, with 12 bases between them. The CDR3 has 14 amino acids. From germline, CDR1 is LGHNT and CDR2 FRNRAP. The CDR3 is CASGLDSTLHEQFF. CDR3 coding DNA: TGTGCTAGTGGTTTGGATAGTACGTTGCATGAGCAGTTCTTC.

This chain uses TRBV9 with TRBJ1-2; the D gene is possibly TRBD1 (5 bases). Germline V gene lookup returns CDR1 SGDLS and CDR2 YYNGEE. With 7 bases removed from V and 9 bases from J, the gap between germline ends came to 25 bases. The CDR3 totals 15 residues. The CDR3 DNA reads as TGTGCCAGCGGCCAAACCAGCAGGGCACCCGCGAGCTACACCTTC. The encoded protein is CASGQTSRAPASYTF.

This sequence joins TRBV4-3 and TRBJ1-4, with 8 nucleotides matching TRBD1. Germline lookup yields CDR1 LGHNA and CDR2 YSLEER. This CDR3 has 16 residues. Trimming took 1 base from V and 15 from J; bases not matched to a gene: 16. The CDR3 is CASSQALGRQGPRLFF. The DNA for the CDR3 is TGCGCCAGCAGCCAAGCCCTGGGCCGACAGGGGCCGAGGTTGTTTTTT.

The chain couples TRBV5-1 to TRBJ1-5; D not resolved. The V gene lost 0 bases and the J gene lost 6 bases, with 10 bases spanning the gap. Germline V CDR1 and CDR2: SGHRS, YFSETQ. The CDR3 contains 14 residues. In DNA form, the CDR3 reads TGCGCCAGCAGCTTGGGAGGGATGGGTCAGCCCCAGCATTTT. Protein product: CASSLGGMGQPQHF. Full variable domain (outside the CDR3, taken from reference TRBV5-1 and TRBJ1-5): KAGVTQTPRYLIKTRGQQVTLSCSPISGHRSVSWYQQTPGQGLQFLFEYFSETQRNKGNFPGRFSGRQFSNSRSEMNVSTLELGDSALYLCASSLGGMGQPQHFGDGTRLSIL.

V and J are TRBV6-6 and TRBJ2-7, with 7 bases matching TRBD2. CDR3 size: 14 residues. CDR1 MNHNY and CDR2 SVGAGI come from the germline V gene (reference sequence). After removal of 7 bases from V and 3 bases from J, the junction contained 9 bases not matched to a gene. CDR3 nucleotides: TGTGCCAGCACCTTAGGGAGGGGATACTACGAGCAGTACTTC. This encodes CASTLGRGYYEQYF.

This chain joins TRBV9 and TRBJ2-7; D possibly corresponds to TRBD2 (7 bases). The CDR3 covers 15 residues. V gave up 4 bases and J gave up 2 bases, with 16 bases separating them. From germline, CDR1 is SGDLS and CDR2 YYNGEE. The CDR3 spells CASSPRGGSPYEQYF. In DNA, the CDR3 is TGTGCCAGCAGCCCGAGGGGGGGGAGCCCCTACGAGCAGTACTTC.

This clone was counted once. The genes are TRBV5-1 and TRBJ2-5; perhaps TRBD2 as D (6 bases). This CDR3 comprises 14 residues. With 2 bases removed from V and 2 bases from J, the gap between germline ends came to 10 bases. The V gene's germline CDR1 is SGHRS and CDR2 YFSETQ. The CDR3: CASSFSGRQETQYF. In DNA form, the CDR3 reads TGCGCCAGCAGCTTTAGCGGCAGGCAAGAGACCCAGTACTTC.

This clone was picked up one time. The chain links TRBV3-1 (or the pseudogene TRBV3-2) to TRBJ2-7; D may be TRBD2 (6 bases). Germline CDR1 reads LGHDT; CDR2 reads YNNKEL (reference sequence). The CDR3 is 14 amino acids. The germline V and J ends were trimmed by 1 base and 2 bases, with 9 bases remaining between them. CDR3 loop: CASSQVGGAYEQYF. CDR3 coding DNA: TGTGCCAGCAGCCAAGTTGGCGGGGCCTACGAGCAGTACTTC.

The chain joins TRBV11-2 to TRBJ2-3; the D is unclear. V was clipped by 3 bases and J by 4 bases, with 14 bases between them. CDR3 length: 15 residues. Germline loops: CDR1 SGHAT, CDR2 FQNNGV. The CDR3 protein is CASSFLGLRADTQYF. CDR3 nucleotides: TGTGCCAGCAGCTTCCTTGGTCTCCGCGCAGATACGCAGTATTTT.

The chain joins TRBV27 to TRBJ1-2, with D tentatively TRBD1 (6 bases). Germline loops: CDR1 MNHEY, CDR2 SMNVEV (reference sequence). V lost 1 base and J lost 8, with 11 bases in between. The length of the CDR3 is 13 residues. CDR3 nucleotides: TGTGCCAGCAGTTTATTGGGGGCTGAGGGCTACACCTTC. This codes for CASSLLGAEGYTF.

CDR3 region: CASSGRVGTGAEAFF. CDR3 DNA: TGTGCCAGCAGCGGGAGGGTCGGGACAGGGGCTGAAGCTTTCTTT. The V and J genes are TRBV9 and TRBJ1-1; 10 nucleotides line up with TRBD1. Trimming removed 3 bases from V and 6 bases from J; junction bases left unmatched: 8. Germline V CDR1 and CDR2: SGDLS, YYNGEE. CDR3 length equals 15 residues.

The J gene is TRBJ2-5, the V gene TRBV18; perhaps TRBD2 as D (6 bases). This CDR3 has 14 residues. In germline, CDR1 is KGHSH, CDR2 LQKENI. V shed 3 bases and J shed 2 bases, with 10 bases lying between them. CDR3 amino acids: CASSPAEGQETQYF. CDR3 nucleotides: TGTGCCAGCTCACCGGCGGAGGGACAAGAGACCCAGTACTTC.